This TCR beta chain was documented in a study of blood T cell repertoires in COVID-19. Original methodology: The assay estimated nucleated cells by amplifying reference gene primers. Clones were sequenced by immunoSEQ multiplex PCR, and TCRdb holds only the in-frame ones, with some missing. V and J calls and clone size are those listed in that table; D and trimming were worked out from the DNA. This table has approximately 330,000 clones, approximately 90% appearing once. V shed 4 bases, J shed 6 bases, and the junction held 6 bases outside the gene matches. The CDR3 is 15 residues long. The germline CDR1 and CDR2 sequences are SGHTA and FQGNSA. This clone showed up just a few times.

The sequence came from a man aged 25 to 40 with COVID-19, enrolled during active disease. The chain employs TRBV7-2 and TRBJ2-2; TRBD1 agrees at 9 bases. Source material: peripheral blood. In nucleotides, the CDR3 is TGTGCCAGCAGCTCCCGGACAGGGGTAGCCGGGGAGCTGTTTTTT. Encoded protein: CASSSRTGVAGELFF.